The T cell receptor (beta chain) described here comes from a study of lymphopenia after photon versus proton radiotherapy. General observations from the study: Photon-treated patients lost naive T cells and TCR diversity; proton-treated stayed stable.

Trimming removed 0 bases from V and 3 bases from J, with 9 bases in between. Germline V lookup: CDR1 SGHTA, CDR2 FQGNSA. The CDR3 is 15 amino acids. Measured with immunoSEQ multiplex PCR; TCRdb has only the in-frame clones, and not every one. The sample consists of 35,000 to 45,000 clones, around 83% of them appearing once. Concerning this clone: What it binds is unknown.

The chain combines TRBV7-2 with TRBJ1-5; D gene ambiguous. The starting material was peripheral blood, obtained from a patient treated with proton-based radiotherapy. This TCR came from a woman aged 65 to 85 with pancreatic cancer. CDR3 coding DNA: TGTGCCAGCAGCTTAGCGCCCAGCTCCAATCAGCCCCAGCATTTT. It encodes CASSLAPSSNQPQHF. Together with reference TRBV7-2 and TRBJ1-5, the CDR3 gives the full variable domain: GAGVSQSPSNKVTEKGKDVELRCDPISGHTALYWYRQSLGQGLEFLIYFQGNSAPDKSGLPSDRFSAERTGGSVSTLTIQRTQQEDSAVYLCASSLAPSSNQPQHFGDGTRLSIL.